This T cell receptor beta chain was observed in a study of T cells in Graves' hyperthyroidism and ophthalmopathy. This clonotype was recorded a few times. RNA transcripts yielded amplified TCR beta CDR3 regions. Carried out on the TCR CDR3, a first-round RT-PCR used the HTBI primer set. TCRdb itself ran the multiplex PCR reads through MiXCR, one entry per CDR3 protein. Of about 300,000 distinct CDR3 sequences listed, approximately 18% are singletons. V trimming: 6 bases; J trimming: 1 base; junction bases outside the gene matches: 9. This CDR3 has 15 residues. Germline V gene lookup returns CDR1 MNHEY and CDR2 SMNVEV (reference sequence). The diagnostic basis comprised clinical symptoms, serum thyroxine and TRAb, thyroid ultrasound and orbital computed tomography.

The rearrangement uses TRBV27 and TRBJ2-7; the match to TRBD1 covers 7 bases. Sequencing used blood. This receptor was taken from a man aged 50 to 60 with Graves' ophthalmopathy. CDR3 DNA: TGTGCCAGCAGCCGCCCCGGGACAGAATCCTACGAGCAGTACTTC. The encoded protein is CASSRPGTESYEQYF.